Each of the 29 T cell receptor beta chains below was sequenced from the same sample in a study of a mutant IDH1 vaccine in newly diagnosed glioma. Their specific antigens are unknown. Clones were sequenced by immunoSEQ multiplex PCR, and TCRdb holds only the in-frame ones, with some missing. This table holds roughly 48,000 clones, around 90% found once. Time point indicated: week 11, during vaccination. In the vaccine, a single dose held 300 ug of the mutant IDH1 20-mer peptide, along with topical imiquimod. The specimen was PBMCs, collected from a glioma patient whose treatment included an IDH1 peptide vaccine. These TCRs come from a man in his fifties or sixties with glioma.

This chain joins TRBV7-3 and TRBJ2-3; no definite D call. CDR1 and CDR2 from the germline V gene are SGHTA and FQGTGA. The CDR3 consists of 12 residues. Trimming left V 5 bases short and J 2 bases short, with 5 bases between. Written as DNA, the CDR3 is TGTGCCAGCAGCGCGGACACAGATACGCAGTATTTT. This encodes CASSADTDTQYF.

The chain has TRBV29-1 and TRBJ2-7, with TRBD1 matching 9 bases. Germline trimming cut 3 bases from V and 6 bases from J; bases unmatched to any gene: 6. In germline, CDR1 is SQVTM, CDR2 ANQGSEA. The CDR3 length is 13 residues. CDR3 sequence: CSVEWTGEGEQYF. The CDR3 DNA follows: TGCAGCGTTGAGTGGACAGGGGAAGGCGAGCAGTACTTC.

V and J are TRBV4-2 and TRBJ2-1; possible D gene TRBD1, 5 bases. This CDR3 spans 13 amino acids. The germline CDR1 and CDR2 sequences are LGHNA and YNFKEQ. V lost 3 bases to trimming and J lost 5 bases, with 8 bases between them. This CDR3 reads CASSQGPNNEQFF. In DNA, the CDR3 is TGTGCCAGCAGCCAGGGGCCGAACAATGAGCAGTTCTTC.

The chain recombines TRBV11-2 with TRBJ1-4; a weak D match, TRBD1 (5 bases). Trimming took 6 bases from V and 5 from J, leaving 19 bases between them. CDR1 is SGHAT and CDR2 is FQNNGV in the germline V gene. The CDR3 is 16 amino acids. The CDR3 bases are TGTGCCAGCAGGCCGGGGGTGGGAGCCTTCAATGAAAAACTGTTTTTT. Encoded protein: CASRPGVGAFNEKLFF.

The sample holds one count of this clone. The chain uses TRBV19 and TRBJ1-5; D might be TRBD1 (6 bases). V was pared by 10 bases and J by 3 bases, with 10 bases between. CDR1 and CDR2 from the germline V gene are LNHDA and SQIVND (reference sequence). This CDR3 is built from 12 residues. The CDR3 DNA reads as TGTGCCACCCGGGACACCAATCAGCCCCAGCATTTT. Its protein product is CATRDTNQPQHF.

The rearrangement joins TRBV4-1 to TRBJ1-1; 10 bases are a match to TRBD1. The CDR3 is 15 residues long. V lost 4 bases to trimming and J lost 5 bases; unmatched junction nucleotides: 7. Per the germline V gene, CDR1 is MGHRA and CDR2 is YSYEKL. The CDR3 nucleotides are TGCGCCAGCAGCCCCCGACAGGGGGCCAGGACTGAAGCTTTCTTT. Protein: CASSPRQGARTEAFF.

Here the CDR3 reads CASSLALAYNEQFF. The DNA for the CDR3 is TGTGCCAGCAGTTTAGCGTTAGCCTACAATGAGCAGTTCTTC. This rearrangement joins TRBV27 to TRBJ2-1, with no clear D. Germline CDR1 MNHEY, CDR2 SMNVEV (reference sequence). The CDR3 is 14 amino acids. The ends were cut back, 2 bases at V and 2 bases at J, with 7 bases in the middle.

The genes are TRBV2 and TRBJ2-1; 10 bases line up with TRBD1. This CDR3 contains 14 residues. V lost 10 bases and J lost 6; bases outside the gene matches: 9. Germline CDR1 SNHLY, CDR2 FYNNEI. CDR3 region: CAIRRDRGPNEQFF. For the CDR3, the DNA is TGTGCCATCCGCCGGGACAGGGGTCCCAATGAGCAGTTCTTC.

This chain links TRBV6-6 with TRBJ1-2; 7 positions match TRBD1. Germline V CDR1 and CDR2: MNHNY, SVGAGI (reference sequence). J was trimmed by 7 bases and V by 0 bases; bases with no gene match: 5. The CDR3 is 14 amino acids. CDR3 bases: TGTGCCAGCAGTTACTCGCCAGGGGGTTTTGGCTACACCTTC. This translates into CASSYSPGGFGYTF.

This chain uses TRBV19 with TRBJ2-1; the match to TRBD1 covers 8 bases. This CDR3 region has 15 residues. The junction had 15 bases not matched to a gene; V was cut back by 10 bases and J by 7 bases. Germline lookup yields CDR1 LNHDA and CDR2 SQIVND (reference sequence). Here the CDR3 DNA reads TGTGCCACCTCCCCCGGACAGGGCAGACGGAATGAGCAGTTCTTC. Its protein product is CATSPGQGRRNEQFF.

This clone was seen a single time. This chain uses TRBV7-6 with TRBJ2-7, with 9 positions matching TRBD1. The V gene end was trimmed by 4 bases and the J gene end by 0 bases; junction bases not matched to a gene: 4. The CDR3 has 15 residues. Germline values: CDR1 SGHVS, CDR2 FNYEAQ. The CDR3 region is CASSSGQGTSYEQYF. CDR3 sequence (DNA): TGTGCCAGCAGCTCTGGACAGGGGACCTCCTACGAGCAGTACTTC.

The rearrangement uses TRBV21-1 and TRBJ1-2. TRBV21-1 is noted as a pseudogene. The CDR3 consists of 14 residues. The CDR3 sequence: CAIRGGKANYGYTF. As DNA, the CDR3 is TGTGCCATCAGGGGGGGGAAAGCTAACTATGGCTACACCTTC.

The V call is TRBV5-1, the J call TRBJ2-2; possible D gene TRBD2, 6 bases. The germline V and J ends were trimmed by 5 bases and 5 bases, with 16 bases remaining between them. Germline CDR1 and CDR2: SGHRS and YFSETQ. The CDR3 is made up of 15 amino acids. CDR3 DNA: TGCGCCAGCAGGGATACCGGGGGTTCGACCGGGGAGCTGTTTTTT. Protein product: CASRDTGGSTGELFF.

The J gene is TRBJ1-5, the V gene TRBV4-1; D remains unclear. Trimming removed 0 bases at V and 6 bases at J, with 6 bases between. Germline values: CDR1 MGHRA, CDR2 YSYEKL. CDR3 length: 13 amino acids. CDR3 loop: CASSQDARQPQHF. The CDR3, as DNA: TGCGCCAGCAGCCAAGACGCCCGTCAGCCCCAGCATTTT.

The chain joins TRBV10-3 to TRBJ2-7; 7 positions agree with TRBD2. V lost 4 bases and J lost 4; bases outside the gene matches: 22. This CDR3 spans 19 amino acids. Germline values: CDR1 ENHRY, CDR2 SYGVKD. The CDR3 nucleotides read TGTGCCATCAGTGGACCTGCTAGCGGAGCAAATGAAAGGGAATACGAGCAGTACTTC. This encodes CAISGPASGANEREYEQYF.

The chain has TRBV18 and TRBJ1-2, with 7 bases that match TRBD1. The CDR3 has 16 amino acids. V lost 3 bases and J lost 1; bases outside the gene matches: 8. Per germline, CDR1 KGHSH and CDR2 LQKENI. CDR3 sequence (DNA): TGTGCCAGCTCACCTGAACAGGGGACCGATAACTATGGCTACACCTTC. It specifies CASSPEQGTDNYGYTF.

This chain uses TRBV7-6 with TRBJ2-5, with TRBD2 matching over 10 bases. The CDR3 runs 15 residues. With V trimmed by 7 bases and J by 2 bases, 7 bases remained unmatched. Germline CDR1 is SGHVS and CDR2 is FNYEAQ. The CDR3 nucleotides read TGTGCCAGCACCCAAGCGGGAGGGGGGCAAGAGACCCAGTACTTC. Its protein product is CASTQAGGGQETQYF.

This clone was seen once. The CDR3, as DNA: TGTGCCAGCTACTATAGGGGACAGGGACTCTACGAGCAGTACTTC. Amino acids: CASYYRGQGLYEQYF. The chain carries TRBV2 and TRBJ2-7, with 9 bases that match TRBD1. V lost 8 bases to trimming and J lost 3 bases; unmatched junction nucleotides: 11. The CDR3 sequence is 15 residues long. CDR1 and CDR2 from the germline V gene are SNHLY and FYNNEI.

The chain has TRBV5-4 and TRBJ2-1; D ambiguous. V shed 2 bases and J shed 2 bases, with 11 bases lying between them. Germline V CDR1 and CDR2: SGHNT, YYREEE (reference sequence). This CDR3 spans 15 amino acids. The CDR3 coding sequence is TGTGCCAGCAGCTTTACGGCCACAACCTACAATGAGCAGTTCTTC. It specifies CASSFTATTYNEQFF.

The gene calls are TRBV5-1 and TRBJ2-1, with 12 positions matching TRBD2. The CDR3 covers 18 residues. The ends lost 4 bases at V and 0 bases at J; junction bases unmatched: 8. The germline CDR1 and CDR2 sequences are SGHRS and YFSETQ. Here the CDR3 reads CASSGGLAGKSSYNEQFF. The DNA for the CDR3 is TGCGCCAGCAGCGGCGGACTAGCGGGGAAAAGCTCCTACAATGAGCAGTTCTTC.

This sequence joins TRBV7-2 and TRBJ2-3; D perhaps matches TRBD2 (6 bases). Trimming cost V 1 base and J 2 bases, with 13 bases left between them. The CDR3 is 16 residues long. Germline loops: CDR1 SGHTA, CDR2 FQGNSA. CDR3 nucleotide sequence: TGTGCCAGCAGCTTAGTCCCTAGCGTCATCACAGATACGCAGTATTTT. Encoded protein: CASSLVPSVITDTQYF.

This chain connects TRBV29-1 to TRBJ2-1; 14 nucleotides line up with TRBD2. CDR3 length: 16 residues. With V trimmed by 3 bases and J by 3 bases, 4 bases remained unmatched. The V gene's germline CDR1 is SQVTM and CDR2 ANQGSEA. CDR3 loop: CSVDTGTSGSYNEQFF. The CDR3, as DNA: TGCAGCGTTGATACCGGGACTAGCGGGAGCTACAATGAGCAGTTCTTC.

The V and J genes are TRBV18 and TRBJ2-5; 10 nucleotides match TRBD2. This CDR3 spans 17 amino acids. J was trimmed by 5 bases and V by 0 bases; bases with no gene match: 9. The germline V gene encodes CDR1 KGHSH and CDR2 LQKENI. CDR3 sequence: CASSPPSSGRAWETQYF. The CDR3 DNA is TGTGCCAGCTCACCACCATCGAGCGGGAGGGCCTGGGAGACCCAGTACTTC.

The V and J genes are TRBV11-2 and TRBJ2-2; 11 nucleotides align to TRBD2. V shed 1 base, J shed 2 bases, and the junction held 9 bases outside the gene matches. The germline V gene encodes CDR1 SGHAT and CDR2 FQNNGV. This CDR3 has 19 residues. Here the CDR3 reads CASSLGGTSGVINTGELFF. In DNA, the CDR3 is TGTGCCAGCAGCTTAGGTGGGACTAGCGGAGTCATAAACACCGGGGAGCTGTTTTTT.

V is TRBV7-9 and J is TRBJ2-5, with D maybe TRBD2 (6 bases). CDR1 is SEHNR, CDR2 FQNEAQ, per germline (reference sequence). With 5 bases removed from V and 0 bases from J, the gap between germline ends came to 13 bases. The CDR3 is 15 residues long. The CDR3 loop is CASSLRAGNQETQYF. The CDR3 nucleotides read TGTGCCAGCAGCCTCAGGGCGGGGAACCAAGAGACCCAGTACTTC.

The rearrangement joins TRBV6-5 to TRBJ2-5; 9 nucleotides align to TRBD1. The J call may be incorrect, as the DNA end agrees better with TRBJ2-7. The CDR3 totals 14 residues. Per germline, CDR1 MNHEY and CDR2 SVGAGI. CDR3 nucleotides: TGTGCCAGCAGTGCAGACAGGGGGTCCTACGAGCAGTACTTC. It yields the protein CASSADRGSYEQYF.

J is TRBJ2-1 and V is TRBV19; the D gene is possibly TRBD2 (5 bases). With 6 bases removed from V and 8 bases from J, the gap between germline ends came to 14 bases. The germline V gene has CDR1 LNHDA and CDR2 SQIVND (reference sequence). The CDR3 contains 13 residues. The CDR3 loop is CASRGLGGDEQFF. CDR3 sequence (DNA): TGTGCCAGTAGGGGTCTAGGAGGCGATGAGCAGTTCTTC.

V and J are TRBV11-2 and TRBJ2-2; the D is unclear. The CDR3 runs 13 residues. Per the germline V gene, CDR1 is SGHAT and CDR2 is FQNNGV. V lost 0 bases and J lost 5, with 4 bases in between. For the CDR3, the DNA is TGTGCCAGCAGCTTAGAGGGTACCGGGGAGCTGTTTTTT. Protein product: CASSLEGTGELFF.

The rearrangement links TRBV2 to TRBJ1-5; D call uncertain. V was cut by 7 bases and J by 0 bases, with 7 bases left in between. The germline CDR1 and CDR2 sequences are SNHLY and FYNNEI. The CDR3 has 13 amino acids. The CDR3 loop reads CASKPDSNQPQHF. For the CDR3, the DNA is TGTGCCAGCAAGCCAGATAGCAATCAGCCCCAGCATTTT.